These T cell receptor beta chains were read from a single sample in a study of cytomegalovirus exposure and HLA in healthy donors. The method was immunoSEQ multiplex PCR; TCRdb's version includes in-frame clones alone and lacks a portion of them. This table holds some 100,000 clones, around three quarters found once. The source material was PBMCs. All receptors come from a female donor in good health and CMV-seropositive. Both conserved end residues are part of each CDR3.

j_gene | v_gene | CDR3aa
TRBJ2-7 | TRBV23-1 | CASSQSPQGGNYEQYF
TRBJ1-2 | TRBV2 | CASSVNKGTVSGYTF
TRBJ1-2 | TRBV27 | CASSPRDRGGYTF
TRBJ2-7 | TRBV2 | CASSEGPYEQYF
- | TRBV6-1 | CASSDYRGSEQYF
TRBJ2-1 | TRBV11-3 | CASSLDRSHEQFF
TRBJ2-7 | TRBV5-1 | CASSSHRENRAGEQYF
TRBJ1-1 | TRBV18 | CASSPLQGGDTEAFF
TRBJ2-2 | TRBV5-1 | CASSRTGQTGAGELFF
TRBJ1-1 | TRBV7-2 | CASSLLGLGSDTEAFF
TRBJ2-3 | TRBV7-2 | CASSFFRTSGGSTDTQYF
TRBJ2-7 | TRBV13 | CASSFLDSYEQYF
TRBJ2-3 | TRBV7-6 | CASSLGQGLSTDTQYF
TRBJ2-5 | TRBV6-1 | CASRRYQETQYF
TRBJ1-3 | TRBV6-5 | CASSLAGQTSGNTIYF
TRBJ2-1 | TRBV4-2 | CASSQVAGATNEQFF
TRBJ2-7 | TRBV11-2 | CASSPSRGNSYEQYF
TRBJ1-5 | TRBV19 | CASSISPGNQPQHF
TRBJ2-7 | TRBV10-2 | CASRAGSYEQYF
TRBJ1-1 | TRBV10-2 | CASRHNTEAFF
TRBJ1-3 | TRBV6-1 | CASSEALQGSSGNTIYF
TRBJ2-5 | TRBV7-8 | CASSWRGGGQETQYF
TRBJ2-7 | TRBV27 | CASSLSAGGYEQYF
TRBJ1-2 | TRBV18 | CASSPSGTGGLGYTF
TRBJ2-5 | TRBV6-5 | CAARTRGHQETQYF
TRBJ2-7 | TRBV14 | CASSQAGQDFHEQYF
TRBJ2-1 | TRBV5-1 | CASSLQAGGTNEQFF
TRBJ1-5 | TRBV2 | CASSTRGGVGNQPQHF
TRBJ1-6 | TRBV7-9 | CASSLQGGVYNSPLHF
TRBJ1-1 | TRBV5-1 | CASSWNGQGAEAFF
TRBJ1-4 | TRBV30 | CAWRTTAEKLFF
TRBJ2-1 | TRBV9 | CASSPHSGQGEGDEQFF
TRBJ2-7 | TRBV5-4 | CASSSTGISYEQYF
TRBJ2-1 | TRBV18 | CASSLGLAGVTNEQFF
TRBJ2-5 | TRBV5-1 | CASSTTSGAGTQYF
TRBJ2-7 | TRBV29-1 | CSVEDRTVATSEQYF
TRBJ1-1 | TRBV7-2 | CASSEQGWEAFF
TRBJ1-2 | TRBV19 | CASSILRGSNYGYTF
TRBJ1-5 | TRBV27 | CASSLQGSNQPQHF
TRBJ1-2 | TRBV30 | CAWSQQGFDGYTF
TRBJ2-7 | TRBV9 | CASSVSGTTGPYEQYF
TRBJ2-7 | TRBV5-6 | CASSLQNYEQYF
TRBJ1-2 | TRBV6-1 | CASNEGDRGLRGYTF
TRBJ1-1 | TRBV10-2 | CASSRDRADPKF
TRBJ1-1 | TRBV5-6 | CASSRGQVNTEAFF
TRBJ1-1 | TRBV18 | CASSSIGANTEAFF
TRBJ1-1 | TRBV5-1 | CASSSLATRGTEAFF
TRBJ1-5 | TRBV6-5 | CASQQGWGQPQHF
TRBJ2-2 | TRBV6-5 | CASVPGRGNTGELFF
TRBJ1-1 | TRBV7-9 | CASRRDRAYSNTEAFF